This T cell receptor beta chain was identified in a study of blood T cell repertoires in COVID-19. The ends lost 1 base at V and 2 bases at J; junction bases unmatched: 9. The CDR3 runs 18 residues. From germline, CDR1 is MGHRA and CDR2 YSYEKL. The protocol was immunoSEQ multiplex PCR, while the TCRdb copy is restricted to in-frame clones and leaves out a portion. Found here are about 99,000 clones, roughly 80% of them singletons; the top ten hold roughly a quarter. The clonotype was recovered from a man in his 60s with acute or convalescent COVID-19. The chain couples TRBV4-1 to TRBJ2-3, with 10 bases identical to TRBD2. Sequencing was performed on peripheral blood. The CDR3 here is CASSQGRGTSGNTDTQYF. The DNA for the CDR3 is TGCGCCAGCAGCCAAGGGAGGGGAACTAGCGGGAACACAGATACGCAGTATTTT.